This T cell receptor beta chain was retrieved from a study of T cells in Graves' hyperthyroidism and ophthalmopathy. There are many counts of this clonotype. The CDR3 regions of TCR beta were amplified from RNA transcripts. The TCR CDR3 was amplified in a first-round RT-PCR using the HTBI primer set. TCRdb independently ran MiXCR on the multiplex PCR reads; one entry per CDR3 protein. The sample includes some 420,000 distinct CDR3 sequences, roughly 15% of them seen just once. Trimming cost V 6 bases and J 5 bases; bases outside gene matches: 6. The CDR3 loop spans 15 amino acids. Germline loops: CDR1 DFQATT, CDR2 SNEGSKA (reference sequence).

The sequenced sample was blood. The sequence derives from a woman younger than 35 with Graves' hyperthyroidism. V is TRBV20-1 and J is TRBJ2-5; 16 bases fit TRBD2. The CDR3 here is CSAGTSGRVSETQYF. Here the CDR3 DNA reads TGCAGTGCGGGGACTAGCGGGAGGGTGTCGGAGACCCAGTACTTC.